The 27 T cell receptor beta chains presented below share a single source sample, sequenced in a study of T cells in Graves' hyperthyroidism and ophthalmopathy. RNA transcripts were the template for amplifying TCR beta CDR3 regions. The TCR CDR3 was amplified in a first-round RT-PCR using the HTBI primer set. TCRdb recomputed calls from the multiplex PCR reads with MiXCR, one row per CDR3 protein. Found here are around 690,000 distinct CDR3 sequences, around 20% of them singletons; the top ten hold 34%. The sequenced material came from blood. The receptors stem from a man aged 25 to 40 with Graves' ophthalmopathy.

Comment on this clonotype: The junction differs from germline at one of its ends, possibly a read error. The chain combines TRBV4-1 with TRBJ1-6; 7 bases line up with TRBD1. The CDR3 totals 20 residues. Germline loops: CDR1 MGHRA, CDR2 YSYEKL. CDR3 bases: TGCACCAGCAGCCAAGACTCTCGACAGGGTTCTACACTCTATAATTCACCCCTCCACTTT. This gives the protein CTSSQDSRQGSTLYNSPLHF.

This clonotype was seen repeatedly, ten times or more. This sequence joins TRBV5-1 and TRBJ2-1, with D uncertain. The CDR3 has 15 amino acids. Trimming left V 1 base short and J 0 bases short, with 8 bases between. Looked up from germline, CDR1 is SGHRS and CDR2 is YFSETQ. CDR3 residues: CASSLSQSSYNEQFF. Here the CDR3 DNA reads TGCGCCAGCAGCTTGAGTCAGAGCTCCTACAATGAGCAGTTCTTC.

This sequence joins TRBV20-1 and TRBJ2-1; D is unclear. The ends were cut back, 6 bases at V and 7 bases at J, with 10 bases in the middle. The CDR3 is made up of 11 amino acids. The germline V gene encodes CDR1 DFQATT and CDR2 SNEGSKA (reference sequence). The CDR3 region has the DNA TGCAGTGCGCAGCAAGGGAATGAGCAGTTCTTC. Encoded protein: CSAQQGNEQFF.

The chain is built from TRBV10-1 and TRBJ2-7; no definite D call. Trimming shortened V by 4 bases and J by 7 bases, and 11 bases separated the two germline ends. The CDR3 consists of 12 residues. Germline CDR1 reads WNHNN; CDR2 reads SYGVQD (reference sequence). Here the CDR3 DNA reads TGCGCCAGCAGTGGGACCGCCGGGGAGCAGTACTTC. Translated, it gives CASSGTAGEQYF.

The V and J genes are TRBV28 and TRBJ2-3; TRBD1 agrees at 7 bases. Trimming cost V 1 base and J 2 bases; bases outside gene matches: 12. The CDR3 covers 18 residues. Looked up from germline, CDR1 is MDHEN and CDR2 is SYDVKM. CDR3 region: CASSLSAGGSLFTDTQYF. The CDR3 bases are TGTGCCAGCAGTTTATCGGCAGGGGGTAGCCTCTTCACAGATACGCAGTATTTT.

The J gene is TRBJ2-1, the V gene TRBV10-3, with D maybe TRBD2 (6 bases). V lost 4 bases and J 5 bases, leaving 12 bases between the germline ends. Germline loops: CDR1 ENHRY, CDR2 SYGVKD. The CDR3 consists of 14 residues. The CDR3 loop is CAISARDLNNEQFF. DNA for the CDR3: TGTGCCATCAGTGCCCGGGACTTAAACAATGAGCAGTTCTTC.

Concerning this clonotype itself: A much larger clone differs by one base, so this may be a read error. This rearrangement joins TRBV28 to TRBJ1-1, with 10 bases aligning to TRBD1. Germline V CDR1 and CDR2: MDHEN, SYDVKM. This CDR3 is built from 16 residues. The V and J ends lost 6 bases and 6 bases, in that order; junction bases with no gene match: 13. CDR3 sequence: CASRRTGTGASAEAFF. In DNA, the CDR3 is TGTGCCAGCAGACGAACCGGGACAGGGGCTTCTGCTGAAGCTTTCTTT.

This clonotype was seen a single time. A read error may account for a junction end that differs from germline. The gene calls are TRBV7-9 and TRBJ2-5, with 9 bases matching TRBD1. Germline-derived CDR1 and CDR2 are SEHNR and FQNEAQ (reference sequence). The CDR3 runs 14 residues. The CDR3 DNA follows: TGTGCCAGCAGCCCGGACAGGGGAGGAGAGACCGAGTACTTC. It codes for CASSPDRGGETEYF. Filled out from reference TRBV7-9 and TRBJ2-5, the complete variable domain reads DTGVSQNPRHKITKRGQNVTFRCDPISEHNRLYWYRQTLGQGPEFLTYFQNEAQLEKSRLLSDRFSAERPKGSFSTLEIQRTEQGDSAMYLCASSPDRGGETEYFGPGTRLLVL.

This clonotype was observed a handful of times. J is TRBJ1-1 and V is TRBV7-3; 9 positions match TRBD1. Germline V CDR1 and CDR2: SGHTA, FQGTGA. This CDR3 is built from 17 residues. Unmatched junction bases numbered 7, after V lost 1 base and J lost 1 base. The CDR3, as DNA: TGTGCCAGCAGCTTAAAGGGGACAGGGATTGGGAACACTGAAGCTTTCTTT. Translated, it gives CASSLKGTGIGNTEAFF.

This chain links TRBV28 with TRBJ2-1; 10 positions match TRBD2. Trimming took 5 bases from V and 6 from J; bases not matched to a gene: 13. From germline, CDR1 is MDHEN and CDR2 SYDVKM. The length of the CDR3 is 17 residues. In DNA, the CDR3 is TGTGCCAGCAGTCCCTGGGCTAGCGGGAGTAGGGGCAATGAGCAGTTCTTC. It yields the protein CASSPWASGSRGNEQFF.

This clonotype has ten or more counts. CDR3 in amino acids: CATSDRQGAYTGELFF. The CDR3 DNA follows: TGTGCCACCAGTGATAGGCAGGGCGCATACACCGGGGAGCTGTTTTTT. The genes are TRBV24-1 and TRBJ2-2; a possible D gene is TRBD1 (5 bases). The CDR3 totals 16 residues. Germline V CDR1 and CDR2: KGHDR, SFDVKD. Trimming cost V 3 bases and J 3 bases, with 13 bases left between them.

This clonotype occurred once. The chain uses TRBV5-6 and TRBJ1-3, with 7 positions matching TRBD1. The V gene's germline CDR1 is SGHDT and CDR2 YYEEEE. V gave up 1 base and J gave up 6 bases; unmatched junction bases: 4. This CDR3 region has 14 residues. The CDR3 loop is CASSLTGVENTIYF. The CDR3 DNA follows: TGTGCCAGCAGCTTGACAGGGGTGGAAAACACCATATATTTT.

This clonotype was counted at least ten times. V and J are TRBV29-1 and TRBJ1-1; 8 bases are a match to TRBD1. The CDR3 is made up of 15 amino acids. CDR1 and CDR2 from the germline V gene are SQVTM and ANQGSEA. The V gene end was trimmed by 0 bases and the J gene end by 0 bases; junction bases not matched to a gene: 3. The CDR3 DNA follows: TGCAGCGTTGAAGAAAGGACAGGGATGAACACTGAAGCTTTCTTT. Translating gives CSVEERTGMNTEAFF. Filled out from reference TRBV29-1 and TRBJ1-1, the complete variable domain reads SAVISQKPSRDICQRGTSLTIQCQVDSQVTMMFWYRQQPGQSLTLIATANQGSEATYESGFVIDKFPISRPNLTFSTLTVSNMSPEDSSIYLCSVEERTGMNTEAFFGQGTRLTVV.

The sample holds a few counts of this clonotype. The J gene is TRBJ1-1, the V gene TRBV2; TRBD1 matches at 11 bases. The V gene end was trimmed by 6 bases and the J gene end by 5 bases; junction bases not matched to a gene: 5. The V gene's germline CDR1 is SNHLY and CDR2 FYNNEI. There are 14 residues in the CDR3. CDR3 in amino acids: CASSGQGAKTEAFF. The CDR3 DNA follows: TGTGCCAGCAGCGGACAGGGGGCGAAGACTGAAGCTTTCTTT.

This clonotype was counted a few times. V and J are TRBV29-1 and TRBJ1-1; D might be TRBD1 (5 bases). The germline V gene encodes CDR1 SQVTM and CDR2 ANQGSEA. The CDR3 covers 15 residues. V was pared by 0 bases and J by 2 bases, with 13 bases between. CDR3 sequence (DNA): TGCAGCGTTGAAGATCTTCGGCAGGGCAACACTGAAGCTTTCTTT. Translating it yields CSVEDLRQGNTEAFF.

The chain has TRBV7-2 and TRBJ2-2, with a possible D match to TRBD2 (6 bases). V was pared by 1 base and J by 4 bases, with 16 bases between. The germline gives CDR1 SGHTA, CDR2 FQGNSA. The CDR3 runs to 17 residues. Here the CDR3 DNA reads TGTGCCAGCAGCTTAGTTCACGGAAAAGCGGGCACCGGGGAGCTGTTTTTT. Its translation is CASSLVHGKAGTGELFF.

The chain combines TRBV20-1 with TRBJ1-2; D gene uncertain. The germline V and J ends were trimmed by 8 bases and 3 bases, with 7 bases remaining between them. The germline CDR1 and CDR2 sequences are DFQATT and SNEGSKA (reference sequence). The CDR3 has 10 residues. In nucleotides, the CDR3 is TGCAGTCCCCAGGACTATGGCTACACCTTC. Translating gives CSPQDYGYTF.

This clonotype was counted a few times. The J gene is TRBJ1-2, the V gene TRBV20-1; D call uncertain. CDR3 length: 12 residues. In germline, CDR1 is DFQATT, CDR2 SNEGSKA (reference sequence). V was trimmed by 0 bases and J by 8 bases, leaving 10 bases between them. The CDR3 sequence: CSARESRTGYTF. The DNA of the CDR3 is TGCAGTGCTAGAGAGTCCCGAACGGGCTACACCTTC.

This clonotype showed up just once. This chain links TRBV5-1 with TRBJ2-5; D is ambiguous. The ends were cut back, 3 bases at V and 2 bases at J, with 17 bases in the middle. Germline CDR1 reads SGHRS; CDR2 reads YFSETQ. The CDR3 is 16 residues long. The CDR3 nucleotides are TGCGCCAGCAGCTCCCGCCCCGATATGGGGCAAGAGACCCAGTACTTC. As protein: CASSSRPDMGQETQYF. The full variable domain, with the rest looked up from reference TRBV5-1 and TRBJ2-5, is KAGVTQTPRYLIKTRGQQVTLSCSPISGHRSVSWYQQTPGQGLQFLFEYFSETQRNKGNFPGRFSGRQFSNSRSEMNVSTLELGDSALYLCASSSRPDMGQETQYFGPGTRLLVL.

This clonotype appeared many times. This chain links TRBV7-2 with TRBJ1-2; D perhaps matches TRBD1 (5 bases). The CDR3 is 14 amino acids. Germline loops: CDR1 SGHTA, CDR2 FQGNSA. Trimming took 5 bases from V and 2 from J, leaving 12 bases between them. The CDR3 here is CASSLDRDNYGYTF. The CDR3 nucleotides are TGTGCCAGCAGCCTAGACCGGGACAACTATGGCTACACCTTC.

The table lists this clonotype with many counts. The chain uses TRBV20-1 and TRBJ1-2, with 9 bases aligning to TRBD1. The V and J ends lost 5 bases and 5 bases, in that order; junction bases with no gene match: 6. The CDR3 covers 13 residues. CDR1 is DFQATT, CDR2 SNEGSKA, per germline (reference sequence). The CDR3 bases are TGCAGTGCTGGAACAGGGGGCGCGTATGGCTACACCTTC. This codes for CSAGTGGAYGYTF.

This clonotype was detected ten times or more. The chain uses TRBV28 and TRBJ2-7; perhaps TRBD2 as D (6 bases). V was cut by 5 bases and J by 7 bases, with 24 bases left in between. CDR1 and CDR2 (germline): MDHEN, SYDVKM. The CDR3 length is 16 residues. CDR3 protein: CASSPAFAGNSLEQYF. Written as DNA, the CDR3 is TGTGCCAGCAGTCCCGCCTTTGCGGGAAACTCCCTGGAGCAGTACTTC.

The chain combines TRBV20-1 with TRBJ2-7, with TRBD1 matching 11 bases. Germline CDR1 is DFQATT and CDR2 is SNEGSKA (reference sequence). V lost 0 bases to trimming and J lost 4 bases; unmatched junction nucleotides: 5. This CDR3 is 15 amino acids long. The chain's CDR3 is CSARDGDRGGYEQYF. CDR3 nucleotide sequence: TGCAGTGCTAGAGACGGGGACAGGGGGGGTTACGAGCAGTACTTC.

This clonotype has a count of ten or more. The V call is TRBV6-5, the J call TRBJ1-1, with 9 bases matching TRBD1. J was trimmed by 0 bases and V by 7 bases; bases with no gene match: 9. CDR3 length: 16 amino acids. Germline CDR1 MNHEY, CDR2 SVGAGI. The DNA of the CDR3 is TGTGCCAGCAAGTCTGACAGGGGGTTCATGAACACTGAAGCTTTCTTT. This gives the protein CASKSDRGFMNTEAFF.

V usage is TRBV9 and J usage is TRBJ1-2, with TRBD1 as a possible D gene (6 bases). In germline, CDR1 is SGDLS, CDR2 YYNGEE. The CDR3 length is 15 residues. V lost 4 bases and J lost 1, with 14 bases in between. The CDR3 nucleotides are TGTGCCAGCAGCCCTCAGACAGGTTATAACTATGGCTACACCTTC. Its translation is CASSPQTGYNYGYTF.

The chain combines TRBV11-2 with TRBJ2-7, with D uncertain. This CDR3 has 9 residues. Germline V gene lookup returns CDR1 SGHAT and CDR2 FQNNGV. V dropped 6 bases and J dropped 6 bases, with 3 bases sitting between them. In DNA, the CDR3 is TGTGCCAGCAGTTTCGAGCAGTACTTC. Translation: CASSFEQYF.

Notes on this clonotype: Mismatch with germline at one junction end may stem from a read error. The V call is TRBV28, the J call TRBJ1-1; no firm D call. Germline V CDR1 and CDR2: MDHEN, SYDVKM. The CDR3 consists of 13 residues. In DNA form, the CDR3 reads TGTGCCAGCAGCTTTTTAGTGAACGCTGAAGCTTTCTTT. It is translated as CASSFLVNAEAFF.